The clone carrying this T cell receptor beta chain was counted between two and nine times. What it binds is not known. Germline V gene sequence: CDR1 SGHTA, CDR2 FQGNSA. This CDR3 is built from 14 residues. V dropped 1 base and J dropped 3 bases, with 10 bases sitting between them. This sample is drawn from a study of cytomegalovirus exposure and HLA in healthy donors. General study results and limits: Productive status was seen about 87% or about 30% of the time for most TCR beta V segments in an earlier analysis. Later on, a genetic analysis was performed. It linked a missense variant in DCLRE1C with V- and J-gene trimming of TCR beta.

The PCR made use of 60 Vbeta and 13 Jbeta primers. Clones were sequenced by immunoSEQ multiplex PCR, and TCRdb holds only the in-frame ones, with some missing. This table has about 110,000 clones, roughly 15% appearing once. The receptor's source is a female donor in good health and CMV-seronegative. Sequences were obtained from PBMCs. This chain connects TRBV7-2 to TRBJ2-7; possible D gene TRBD2, 5 bases. The CDR3 here is CASSLGGQFYEQYF. The CDR3 DNA follows: TGTGCCAGCAGCTTAGGCGGGCAGTTCTACGAGCAGTACTTC.